One sample yielded the 11 T cell receptor beta chains listed below, sequenced in a study of blood T cell repertoires in COVID-19. Some clones are missing from TCRdb's copy, which holds only in-frame ones; the method was immunoSEQ multiplex PCR. The sample records under 200,000 clones, 84% being singletons. The sample was peripheral blood. The receptors come from a man in his forties who had recovered from COVID-19.

This clone has just one count. The chain has TRBV7-6 and TRBJ1-4; 7 bases agree with TRBD1. The junction had 6 bases not matched to a gene; V was cut back by 4 bases and J by 13 bases. This CDR3 region has 12 residues. The germline CDR1 and CDR2 sequences are SGHVS and FNYEAQ. Written as DNA, the CDR3 is TGTGCCAGCAGCTCAGACCGGGACAGACTGTTTTTT. Translating gives CASSSDRDRLFF.

The chain carries TRBV7-9 and TRBJ2-2; 9 positions agree with TRBD1. The CDR3 is 15 residues long. Trimming at V came to 4 bases and at J to 2 bases, leaving 2 bases not matched to a gene. CDR1 is SEHNR and CDR2 is FQNEAQ in the germline V gene (reference sequence). The CDR3 here is CASSSGQGNTGELFF. CDR3 bases: TGTGCCAGCAGCTCGGGACAGGGCAACACCGGGGAGCTGTTTTTT.

This clone came up once. V gene TRBV7-9 combines with J gene TRBJ1-6; no clear D gene. Germline CDR1 reads SEHNR; CDR2 reads FQNEAQ (reference sequence). The length of the CDR3 is 15 residues. With 1 base removed from V and 10 bases from J, the gap between germline ends came to 14 bases. This CDR3 reads CASSLVLASTSPLHF. The CDR3 DNA reads as TGTGCCAGCAGCTTAGTTTTGGCCAGTACCTCACCCCTCCACTTT.

The chain employs TRBV6-6 and TRBJ2-2; D is ambiguous. The germline gives CDR1 MNHNY, CDR2 SVGAGI (reference sequence). V gave up 5 bases and J gave up 0 bases, with 4 bases separating them. The CDR3 runs to 13 residues. Here the CDR3 DNA reads TGTGCCAGCAGTGGGCCGAACACCGGGGAGCTGTTTTTT. It codes for CASSGPNTGELFF.

The chain has TRBV30 and TRBJ1-5; D unresolved. CDR1 GTSNPN and CDR2 SVGIG come from the germline V gene (reference sequence). This CDR3 is 13 amino acids long. Trimming took 1 base from V and 2 from J, leaving 6 bases between them. CDR3 in amino acids: CAWSEQGNQPQHF. CDR3 nucleotides: TGTGCCTGGAGTGAGCAGGGCAATCAGCCCCAGCATTTT.

The genes are TRBV2 and TRBJ2-3, with 11 bases identical to TRBD2. Germline CDR1 SNHLY, CDR2 FYNNEI. The CDR3 consists of 16 residues. The V segment lost 5 bases and the J segment 7 bases; nucleotides outside the gene matches: 11. The CDR3 DNA follows: TGTGCCAGCAGTTATACTAGCGGGGGTCGTTTGCATACGCAGTATTTT. It encodes CASSYTSGGRLHTQYF.

This chain links TRBV19 with TRBJ2-5, with TRBD2 identical over 12 bases. The germline gives CDR1 LNHDA, CDR2 SQIVND (reference sequence). V shed 4 bases and J 4 bases; nucleotides not matched to a gene: 10. The CDR3 has 17 residues. The CDR3 here is CASSTLKLAGGPETQYF. In DNA form, the CDR3 reads TGTGCCAGTAGTACCCTAAAACTAGCGGGGGGACCAGAGACCCAGTACTTC.

This clone appeared a few times. V gene TRBV10-3 combines with J gene TRBJ2-4; 7 positions match TRBD1. V shed 10 bases, J shed 7 bases, and the junction held 13 bases outside the gene matches. Germline values: CDR1 ENHRY, CDR2 SYGVKD. The length of the CDR3 is 14 residues. The CDR3 coding sequence is TGTGCCACCCAATTCTCCGGGACAGATAACATTCAGTACTTC. Translation: CATQFSGTDNIQYF.

V gene TRBV28 combines with J gene TRBJ1-5, with 12 bases fitting TRBD1. V lost 8 bases, J lost 5 bases, and 10 bases stayed unmatched. CDR1 is MDHEN and CDR2 is SYDVKM in the germline V gene. There are 16 residues in the CDR3. CDR3 sequence reads: CASHITGTGGHQPQHF. DNA of the CDR3: TGTGCCAGCCATATAACCGGGACAGGGGGCCATCAGCCCCAGCATTTT.

The chain joins TRBV11-3 to TRBJ2-1; 7 nucleotides align to TRBD2. Germline CDR1 reads SGHNT; CDR2 reads YENEEA. After removal of 3 bases from V and 2 bases from J, the junction contained 4 bases not matched to a gene. The CDR3 is 15 residues long. CDR3 loop: CASSFTRGAYNEQFF. The DNA for the CDR3 is TGTGCCAGCAGCTTCACCCGGGGGGCCTACAATGAGCAGTTCTTC.

This clone was found a few times. This chain connects TRBV19 to TRBJ2-7, with D uncertain. Germline V gene data show CDR1 as LNHDA and CDR2 as SQIVND (reference sequence). CDR3 size: 13 residues. The ends were cut back, 9 bases at V and 2 bases at J, with 14 bases in the middle. The CDR3 loop is CASGSPPTYEQYF. CDR3 nucleotides: TGTGCCAGCGGTAGCCCTCCGACCTACGAGCAGTACTTC.